The 19 T cell receptor beta chains below were found in one sample sequenced in a study of T cells after posttransplantation cyclophosphamide. Measured with immunoSEQ multiplex PCR; TCRdb has only the in-frame clones, and not every one. In the table there are fewer than 25,000 clones, around 86% of which are singletons. Sequencing was done on a sample of PBMCs. These TCRs come from a woman aged 60 to 75 with a blood cancer, CMV-positive, and with a related stem cell donor.

The chain's CDR3 is CASLRDSYGYTF. CDR3 nucleotides: TGCGCCAGCCTCCGGGACAGCTATGGCTACACCTTC. This chain connects TRBV10-2 to TRBJ1-2; 7 bases map to TRBD1. V gave up 8 bases and J gave up 4 bases; unmatched junction bases: 4. Germline V gene sequence: CDR1 WSHSY, CDR2 SAAADI. The CDR3 totals 12 residues.

This chain connects TRBV30 to TRBJ2-3, with 12 bases fitting TRBD2. With V trimmed by 3 bases and J by 5 bases, 3 bases remained unmatched. The CDR3 extends over 14 amino acids. CDR1 is GTSNPN and CDR2 is SVGIG in the germline V gene (reference sequence). This CDR3 reads CAWSLAGGVDTQYF. For the CDR3, the DNA is TGTGCCTGGAGCCTAGCGGGAGGGGTAGATACGCAGTATTTT.

This clone was picked up one time. The J gene is TRBJ2-5, the V gene TRBV5-6; 10 nucleotides agree with TRBD2. V trimming: 1 base; J trimming: 4 bases; junction bases outside the gene matches: 4. This CDR3 has 15 amino acids. Germline V gene lookup returns CDR1 SGHDT and CDR2 YYEEEE. This CDR3 reads CASSLTRLAGETQYF. CDR3 DNA: TGTGCCAGCAGCTTGACCCGACTAGCGGGAGAGACCCAGTACTTC. Using reference TRBV5-6 and TRBJ2-5 for the parts outside the CDR3, the full variable domain is DAGVTQSPTHLIKTRGQQVTLRCSPKSGHDTVSWYQQALGQGPQFIFQYYEEEERQRGNFPDRFSGHQFPNYSSELNVNALLLGDSALYLCASSLTRLAGETQYFGPGTRLLVL.

CDR3 bases: TGCGCCAGCAGTGCGCCGGGACAGGGGAACTATGGCTACACCTTC. Its protein product is CASSAPGQGNYGYTF. The chain is built from TRBV10-2 and TRBJ1-2; 10 nucleotides line up with TRBD1. Per the germline V gene, CDR1 is WSHSY and CDR2 is SAAADI. CDR3 length: 15 residues. Losses at the gene ends were 4 bases for V and 2 bases for J; bases not matched to a gene: 4.

This clone was recorded a few times. The chain carries TRBV2 and TRBJ1-2; D possibly corresponds to TRBD1 (6 bases). Germline V CDR1 and CDR2: SNHLY, FYNNEI. V was trimmed by 4 bases and J by 4 bases, leaving 13 bases between them. The CDR3 sequence is 14 residues long. The CDR3 is CASSGLTGGYGYTF. CDR3 sequence (DNA): TGTGCCAGCAGTGGGTTGACAGGAGGCTATGGCTACACCTTC.

The chain combines TRBV7-9 with TRBJ1-6, with TRBD1 as a possible D gene (6 bases). Trimming stripped 10 bases from V and 0 bases from J, with 10 bases between. Looked up from germline, CDR1 is SEHNR and CDR2 is FQNEAQ (reference sequence). The CDR3 totals 14 residues. CDR3 DNA sequence: TGTGCCATCGACAGGAGCTCCTATAATTCACCCCTCCACTTT. This sequence encodes CAIDRSSYNSPLHF.

The chain employs TRBV18 and TRBJ1-5, with unresolved D. This CDR3 comprises 14 residues. The germline V gene encodes CDR1 KGHSH and CDR2 LQKENI. Trimming pared 2 bases from V and 7 bases from J, leaving 12 bases between. The CDR3 DNA sequence: TGTGCCAGCTCACCAACCGGCGGCATCCAGCCCCAGCATTTT. Amino acids: CASSPTGGIQPQHF.

The V call is TRBV27, the J call TRBJ2-3; TRBD2 aligns across 9 bases. This CDR3 has 15 residues. J lost 1 base, V lost 10 bases, and 9 bases had no gene match. The V gene's germline CDR1 is MNHEY and CDR2 SMNVEV (reference sequence). CDR3 sequence reads: CATLTTSGRTDTQYF. CDR3 sequence (DNA): TGTGCCACCTTGACCACTAGCGGGCGCACAGATACGCAGTATTTT.

The chain recombines TRBV6-1 with TRBJ2-5; unclear D gene. The germline V and J ends were trimmed by 5 bases and 0 bases, with 10 bases remaining between them. Germline CDR1 is MNHNS and CDR2 is SASEGT. The CDR3 totals 14 residues. Written as DNA, the CDR3 is TGTGCCAGCAGTTTAGACACCTACCAAGAGACCCAGTACTTC. Protein: CASSLDTYQETQYF.

The rearrangement joins TRBV6-5 to TRBJ2-3, with TRBD1 matching 8 bases. The J segment lost 4 bases and the V segment lost 5 bases, leaving 5 bases of the junction unmatched. The V gene's germline CDR1 is MNHEY and CDR2 SVGAGI. This CDR3 contains 14 residues. CDR3: CASSMDRAPDTQYF. CDR3 sequence (DNA): TGTGCCAGCAGTATGGACAGGGCCCCAGATACGCAGTATTTT.

The chain uses TRBV5-1 and TRBJ2-7; tentative D call: TRBD1 (5 bases). Trimming pared 5 bases from V and 4 bases from J, leaving 10 bases between. Germline V gives CDR1 SGHRS, CDR2 YFSETQ. The CDR3 consists of 12 residues. CDR3 DNA sequence: TGCGCCAGCAGTTTGCCAGGGTACGAGCAGTACTTC. Translated: CASSLPGYEQYF.

The chain has TRBV19 and TRBJ1-4; 8 bases match TRBD1. Germline V lookup: CDR1 LNHDA, CDR2 SQIVND (reference sequence). J was trimmed by 0 bases and V by 6 bases; bases with no gene match: 6. The length of the CDR3 is 16 residues. The CDR3 reads CASRTTGGTTNEKLFF. In DNA, the CDR3 is TGTGCCAGTAGGACCACAGGGGGGACAACTAATGAAAAACTGTTTTTT.

In DNA, the CDR3 is TGCGCCAGCAGCCTCACAGGGGACGAGCAGTACTTC. It translates to CASSLTGDEQYF. J is TRBJ2-7 and V is TRBV5-1, with 7 nucleotides matching TRBD1. The CDR3 consists of 12 residues. The junction had 3 bases not matched to a gene; V was cut back by 4 bases and J by 5 bases. Germline V lookup: CDR1 SGHRS, CDR2 YFSETQ.

The gene calls are TRBV9 and TRBJ1-2; 7 bases match TRBD1. V shed 0 bases and J 8 bases; nucleotides not matched to a gene: 7. Per germline, CDR1 SGDLS and CDR2 YYNGEE. The CDR3 sequence is 14 residues long. CDR3 coding DNA: TGTGCCAGCAGCGTAGAACGGACAGGAGGAGGCTACACCTTC. Its translation is CASSVERTGGGYTF. The complete variable domain, with remaining parts taken from reference TRBV9 and TRBJ1-2, reads DSGVTQTPKHLITATGQRVTLRCSPRSGDLSVYWYQQSLDQGLQFLIQYYNGEERAKGNILERFSAQQFPDLHSELNLSSLELGDSALYFCASSVERTGGGYTFGSGTRLTVV.

The genes are TRBV18 and TRBJ2-1; 7 nucleotides match TRBD2. Per germline, CDR1 KGHSH and CDR2 LQKENI. The CDR3 runs to 17 residues. The V segment lost 6 bases and the J segment 0 bases; nucleotides outside the gene matches: 11. This chain's CDR3 is CASSRTPGGSSYNEQFF. The CDR3 bases are TGTGCCAGCTCGCGAACTCCGGGGGGAAGCTCCTACAATGAGCAGTTCTTC.

J is TRBJ2-2 and V is TRBV6-5; 7 bases match TRBD2. Trimming at V came to 4 bases and at J to 3 bases, leaving 5 bases not matched to a gene. The CDR3 runs to 15 residues. CDR1 is MNHEY, CDR2 SVGAGI, per germline. The CDR3 loop is CASSWGRADTGELFF. Written as DNA, the CDR3 is TGTGCCAGCAGTTGGGGGAGGGCGGACACCGGGGAGCTGTTTTTT.

This rearrangement joins TRBV10-3 to TRBJ2-3, with TRBD2 matching 8 bases. The J segment lost 0 bases and the V segment lost 7 bases, leaving 3 bases of the junction unmatched. This CDR3 is 14 amino acids long. Germline V CDR1 and CDR2: ENHRY, SYGVKD. Here the CDR3 DNA reads TGTGCCATCACCCCTAGCGGGAGCACAGATACGCAGTATTTT. Translating it yields CAITPSGSTDTQYF.

V is TRBV9 and J is TRBJ2-1, with D uncertain. V gave up 4 bases and J gave up 0 bases, with 11 bases separating them. The CDR3 is 15 residues long. Germline V gene data show CDR1 as SGDLS and CDR2 as YYNGEE. As DNA, the CDR3 is TGTGCCAGCAGCCCCCGGGTAGACTCCTACAATGAGCAGTTCTTC. Translation gives CASSPRVDSYNEQFF.

CDR3 DNA: TGTGCCTGGAGTGTACGAGGGAGCACTGAAGCTTTCTTT. This translates into CAWSVRGSTEAFF. This chain links TRBV30 with TRBJ1-1; D gene ambiguous. V gave up 0 bases and J gave up 4 bases, with 9 bases separating them. This CDR3 comprises 13 residues. Germline-derived CDR1 and CDR2 are GTSNPN and SVGIG (reference sequence). Full variable domain (remainder filled in from reference TRBV30 and TRBJ1-1): SQTIHQWPATLVQPVGSPLSLECTVEGTSNPNLYWYRQAAGRGLQLLFYSVGIGQISSEVPQNLSASRPQDRQFILSSKKLLLSDSGFYLCAWSVRGSTEAFFGQGTRLTVV.